Shown below are 10 T cell receptor beta chains from a single sample sequenced in a study of shared clonotypes between healthy human individuals. Profiling relied on immunoSEQ multiplex PCR, and the TCRdb table lists in-frame clones only, not all of them. The data hold roughly 1,000,000 clones, with 78% observed a single time. The material sequenced was memory CD4+ T cells from PBMCs. Specified subset: CD45RA-negative fraction. Receptors were obtained from a man aged 18 to 29 in good health. Some clones in this sample may be carry-over from other donors' samples.

This clone was observed a handful of times. The gene calls are TRBV7-2 and TRBJ2-7; TRBD2 matches 13 bases. This CDR3 region has 14 residues. The germline V gene has CDR1 SGHTA and CDR2 FQGNSA. Trimming cost V 1 base and J 6 bases; bases outside gene matches: 0. The CDR3 here is CASSLGTSGSEQYF. CDR3 DNA sequence: TGTGCCAGCAGCTTAGGGACTAGCGGGAGCGAGCAGTACTTC. Looking up the rest from reference TRBV7-2 and TRBJ2-7 gives the full variable domain: GAGVSQSPSNKVTEKGKDVELRCDPISGHTALYWYRQSLGQGLEFLIYFQGNSAPDKSGLPSDRFSAERTGGSVSTLTIQRTQQEDSAVYLCASSLGTSGSEQYFGPGTRLTVT.

This rearrangement joins TRBV19 to TRBJ2-1; D remains ambiguous. Trimming stripped 1 base from V and 2 bases from J, with 12 bases between. The CDR3 length is 16 residues. Germline lookup yields CDR1 LNHDA and CDR2 SQIVND (reference sequence). CDR3 loop: CASSIVGNRAYNEQFF. The CDR3 DNA reads as TGTGCCAGTAGTATAGTAGGGAACCGGGCCTACAATGAGCAGTTCTTC.

As regards this clone: At one end, the junction sequence differs from germline, possibly due to a read error. This chain links TRBV6-1 with TRBJ1-2, with a tentative D call TRBD1 (6 bases). The V gene's germline CDR1 is MNHNS and CDR2 SASEGT. The CDR3 is made up of 13 amino acids. The CDR3 loop is CASSEVLQGGYTF. CDR3 nucleotide sequence: TGTGCCAGCAGCGAAGTTTTACAGGGTGGCTACACCTTC.

This clone was counted a few times. The chain joins TRBV11-2 to TRBJ2-2, with D unclear. This CDR3 has 15 residues. Germline CDR1 is SGHAT and CDR2 is FQNNGV. V gave up 1 base and J gave up 2 bases, with 8 bases separating them. CDR3 DNA: TGTGCCAGCAGCTTAGTGGAACTAAACACCGGGGAGCTGTTTTTT. As protein: CASSLVELNTGELFF.

V gene TRBV5-6 combines with J gene TRBJ2-3; the D is unclear. Trimming shortened V by 1 base and J by 4 bases, and 10 bases separated the two germline ends. Germline V gene data show CDR1 as SGHDT and CDR2 as YYEEEE. The CDR3 runs 14 residues. The CDR3 region is CASSLRAPSDTQYF. The CDR3 DNA follows: TGTGCCAGCAGCTTGAGGGCCCCCTCAGATACGCAGTATTTT.

This clone was picked up one time. The DNA for the CDR3 is TGTGCCAGCAGCTTACGGAATGGGGCCAACGTCCTGACTTTC. This encodes CASSLRNGANVLTF. This sequence joins TRBV7-2 and TRBJ2-6; D gene ambiguous. CDR3 length equals 14 residues. Germline CDR1 SGHTA, CDR2 FQGNSA. V was pared by 2 bases and J by 3 bases, with 5 bases between.

This clone was seen a few times. CDR3 in amino acids: CASSNAPKGPSTDTQYF. In nucleotides, the CDR3 is TGTGCCAGCAGCAATGCCCCTAAGGGCCCTAGCACAGATACGCAGTATTTT. The V call is TRBV11-2, the J call TRBJ2-3; no clear D. CDR1 and CDR2 from the germline V gene are SGHAT and FQNNGV. CDR3 size: 17 residues. V was clipped by 5 bases and J by 0 bases, with 18 bases between them.

This chain links TRBV19 with TRBJ2-7, with a tentative D call TRBD1 (6 bases). Trimming pared 2 bases from V and 2 bases from J, leaving 10 bases between. The germline gives CDR1 LNHDA, CDR2 SQIVND (reference sequence). This CDR3 comprises 14 residues. The CDR3 bases are TGTGCCAGTAGTATAAGGGGACAAACCTACGAGCAGTACTTC. The encoded protein is CASSIRGQTYEQYF.

The CDR3 DNA follows: TGCGCCAGCAGCTTGGTGCCTGAGACTAGCGGTTCCTACAATGAGCAGTTCTTC. It encodes CASSLVPETSGSYNEQFF. The V gene is TRBV5-1, the J gene TRBJ2-1, with TRBD2 matching over 9 bases. The germline gives CDR1 SGHRS, CDR2 YFSETQ. V lost 0 bases to trimming and J lost 1 base; unmatched junction nucleotides: 8. The CDR3 covers 18 residues.

Regarding this clone: A far larger clone is one nucleotide away, so this likely arose from a read error. Distinct nucleotide sequences in the sample also encode this CDR3. The rearrangement joins TRBV13 to TRBJ1-2; D is perhaps TRBD1 (6 bases). There are 14 residues in the CDR3. The V and J ends lost 3 bases and 8 bases respectively, with 16 bases between them. Germline V lookup: CDR1 PRHDT, CDR2 FYEKMQ (reference sequence). Here the CDR3 reads CASSLVDSNGGYTF. CDR3 in DNA: TGTGCCAGCAGCTTGGTGGACAGCAATGGGGGCTACACCTTC.